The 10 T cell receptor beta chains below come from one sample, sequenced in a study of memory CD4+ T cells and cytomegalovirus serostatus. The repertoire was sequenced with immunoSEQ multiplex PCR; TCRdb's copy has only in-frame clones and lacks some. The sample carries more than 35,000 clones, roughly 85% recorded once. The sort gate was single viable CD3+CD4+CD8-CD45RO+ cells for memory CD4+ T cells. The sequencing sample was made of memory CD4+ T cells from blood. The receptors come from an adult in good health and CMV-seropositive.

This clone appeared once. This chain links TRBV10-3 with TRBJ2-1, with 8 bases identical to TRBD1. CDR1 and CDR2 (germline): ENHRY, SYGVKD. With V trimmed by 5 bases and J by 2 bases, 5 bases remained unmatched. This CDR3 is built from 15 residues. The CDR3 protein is CAISSGTGTYNEQFF. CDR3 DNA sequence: TGTGCCATCAGTTCCGGGACAGGAACCTACAATGAGCAGTTCTTC.

CDR3 coding DNA: TGCGCCAGCAGTTACGCGGGAGGGGCCTACGAGCAGTACTTC. Encoded protein: CASSYAGGAYEQYF. The V gene is TRBV5-1, the J gene TRBJ2-7; 9 bases fit TRBD2. Per the germline V gene, CDR1 is SGHRS and CDR2 is YFSETQ. V trimming: 5 bases; J trimming: 2 bases; junction bases outside the gene matches: 5. The CDR3 consists of 14 residues.

CDR3 region: CASSAGTGKGTEAFF. The CDR3 DNA sequence: TGTGCCAGCAGCGCCGGGACAGGGAAGGGCACTGAAGCTTTCTTT. This chain uses TRBV7-6 with TRBJ1-1; TRBD1 matches at 9 bases. The junction had 8 bases not matched to a gene; V was cut back by 5 bases and J by 4 bases. The CDR3 extends over 15 amino acids. Germline values: CDR1 SGHVS, CDR2 FNYEAQ.

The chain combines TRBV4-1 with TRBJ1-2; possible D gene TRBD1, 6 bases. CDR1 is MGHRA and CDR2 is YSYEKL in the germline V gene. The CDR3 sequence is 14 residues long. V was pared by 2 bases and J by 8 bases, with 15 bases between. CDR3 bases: TGCGCCAGCAGCCAACCACAGGGAAAGGGAGGCTACACCTTC. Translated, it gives CASSQPQGKGGYTF.

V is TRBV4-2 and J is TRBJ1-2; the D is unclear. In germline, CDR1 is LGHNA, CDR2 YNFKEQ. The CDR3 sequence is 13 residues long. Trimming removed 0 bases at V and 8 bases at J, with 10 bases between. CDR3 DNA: TGTGCCAGCAGCCAAGATGAAGCCTTGGGCTACACCTTC. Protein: CASSQDEALGYTF.

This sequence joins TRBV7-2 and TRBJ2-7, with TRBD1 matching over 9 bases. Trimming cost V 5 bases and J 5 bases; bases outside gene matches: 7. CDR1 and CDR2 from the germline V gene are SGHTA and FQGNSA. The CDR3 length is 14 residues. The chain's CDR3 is CASSRDRAIHEQYF. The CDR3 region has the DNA TGTGCCAGCAGCCGGGACAGGGCTATACACGAGCAGTACTTC.

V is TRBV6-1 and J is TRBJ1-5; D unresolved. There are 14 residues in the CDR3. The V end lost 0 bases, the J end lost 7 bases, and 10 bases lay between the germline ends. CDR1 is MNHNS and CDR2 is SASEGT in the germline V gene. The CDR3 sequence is CASSEAKAGQPQHF. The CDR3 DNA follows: TGTGCCAGCAGTGAAGCCAAGGCTGGGCAGCCCCAGCATTTT.

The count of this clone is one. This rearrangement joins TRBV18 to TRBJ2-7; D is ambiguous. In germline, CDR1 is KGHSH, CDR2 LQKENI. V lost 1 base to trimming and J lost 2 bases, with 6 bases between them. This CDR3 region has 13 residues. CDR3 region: CASSPQGPYEQYF. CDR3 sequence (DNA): TGTGCCAGCTCACCACAGGGTCCCTACGAGCAGTACTTC.

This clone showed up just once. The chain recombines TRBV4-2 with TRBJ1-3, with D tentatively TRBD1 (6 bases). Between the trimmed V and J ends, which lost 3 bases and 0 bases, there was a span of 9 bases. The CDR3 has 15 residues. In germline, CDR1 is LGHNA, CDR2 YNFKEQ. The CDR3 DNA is TGTGCCAGCAGCCAGGACAGACGCTCTGGAAACACCATATATTTT. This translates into CASSQDRRSGNTIYF.

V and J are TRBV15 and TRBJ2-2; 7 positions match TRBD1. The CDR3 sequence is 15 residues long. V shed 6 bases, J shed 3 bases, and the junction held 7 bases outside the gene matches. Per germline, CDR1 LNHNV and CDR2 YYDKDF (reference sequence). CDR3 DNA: TGTGCCACCAGAGGAGGACAGGCGTACACCGGGGAGCTGTTTTTT. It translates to CATRGGQAYTGELFF. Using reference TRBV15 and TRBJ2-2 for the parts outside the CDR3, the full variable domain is DAMVIQNPRYQVTQFGKPVTLSCSQTLNHNVMYWYQQKSSQAPKLLFHYYDKDFNNEADTPDNFQSRRPNTSFCFLDIRSPGLGDTAMYLCATRGGQAYTGELFFGEGSRLTVL.